This T cell receptor beta chain was sequenced during a study of T cells after yellow fever vaccination. Study-level points and caveats: Contaminants from the bulk population, in the form of abundant clonotypes, could be found in FACS-sorted repertoires.

This CDR3 has 15 amino acids. The germline V and J ends were trimmed by 6 bases and 0 bases, with 13 bases remaining between them. CDR1 SGHTA and CDR2 FQGTGA come from the germline V gene. This clonotype was observed at least ten times. Its matching antigen is unknown. A 5'RACE template-switching step, the method used to make TCR cDNA, added a universal primer site and UMIs. TCRdb recomputed calls from the 5' RACE reads with MiXCR, one row per CDR3 protein. The table records fewer than 350,000 distinct CDR3 sequences, 3.5% to 4.5% of them present only once. This clonotype was sampled from a man aged 18 to 30 who received the YFV17D yellow fever vaccine. The sample consisted of PBMCs, taken 15 days after the yellow fever booster vaccination. The rearrangement links TRBV7-3 to TRBJ2-3; D uncertain. CDR3 region: CASSFGVTSTDTQYF. CDR3 bases: TGTGCCAGCAGTTTTGGGGTAACTAGCACAGATACGCAGTATTTT.